This section outlines one T cell receptor beta chain sequence together with its context. This receptor's antigen is unknown. Base-call qualities are not available, and no considerably larger clone is one nucleotide away. The trial excluded patients who had a history of autoimmune disease or who were on systemic immunosuppression. In every dose cohort, peripheral blood was drawn for TCR sequencing at baseline, cycle 4 day 1, and cycle 7 day 1. The samples were drawn from a first-in-human, open-label, multicenter phase I dose-escalation trial of ivuxolimab. Adults with locally advanced or metastatic head and neck squamous cell, hepatocellular, melanoma or renal cell carcinoma were enrolled in the trial. CD4+ and CD8+ T cells were sorted separately from peripheral blood before TCR sequencing. V sheds 2 bases and J sheds 10 bases, leaving 14 bases between their ends. Its CDR3 holds 13 amino acids, cysteine through phenylalanine. The DNA shown is the 39-base CDR3, in frame from base 1. The germline V gene specifies MNHEY as CDR1 and SVGAGI as CDR2.

Genomic DNA was extracted from sorted cells for sequencing of the TCRbeta CDR3 region. The immunoSEQ Assay was used to sequence the TCRbeta CDR3 regions. Drawn from immuneACCESS, this table holds only the in-frame rearrangements with V and J called that TCRdb kept. Clones are partly lost; checked studies trace under half to an unresolved V gene and leave the rest unexplained. This sample comprises 85,000 to 120,000 clones, approximately 90% of them detected only once. 0.48% of the sample is held by the ten biggest clonotypes. This sample was taken from a study of OX40 agonist ivuxolimab in advanced cancers. Describing the broader study: Ivuxolimab was a fully human IgG2 agonistic monoclonal antibody targeting the costimulatory receptor OX40 (CD134). Intravenous ivuxolimab was administered to patients every 2 weeks at six dose levels: 0.01, 0.1, 0.3, 1.5, 3 and 10 mg/kg. Of the approximately 53 patients in dose escalation, 19 had hepatocellular carcinoma, approximately 15 had melanoma, 9 had renal cell carcinoma and 9 had head and neck cancer. In the dose-escalation cohort, roughly 80% of patients were male, and the mean age was about 55 years, with a range of roughly 23 to 85. Patients were allowed to have had prior anti-PD-1, anti-PD-L1 or anti-CTLA-4 therapy, and roughly 40% of the dose-escalation patients had previously received checkpoint inhibitors. Partial responses occurred in three dose-escalation patients, of whom one had hepatocellular carcinoma and two had cutaneous melanoma. The purpose of peripheral TCRbeta sequencing was to test whether ivuxolimab changed TCR sequence diversity and led to clonal T-cell expansion. The paper covers the monotherapy dose-escalation part of the phase I ivuxolimab trial, which included N ≈ 50 patients. Results the study describes overall, beyond this receptor: After ivuxolimab, more expanded clones were found on average in CD8+ T cells than in CD4+ T cells. Antigen specificity was not determined for the clonally expanded peripheral T cells. Low levels of normalized T-cell clonal expansion were also shown by some nonresponding patients. In partial responders in the 0.1-3.0 mg/kg groups, normalized peripheral clonal expansion was found to be among the lowest, especially among CD8+ T cells. At doses of 0.1 to 3.0 mg/kg, clonal expansion of both CD4+ and CD8+ T cells in blood was seen between baseline and week 6.

The chain uses TRBV6-5 and TRBJ1-1; there is no confident call for the D gene. The clonotype was recovered from an adult with an advanced solid tumor such as melanoma, head and neck, liver or kidney cancer. The sample was CD4+ or CD8+ T cells sorted from blood, taken in a trial of the OX40 agonist ivuxolimab. Here is the DNA: TGTGCCAGCAGTTACCCGGCTGGCCCGGGAGCTTTCTTT. It translates as CASSYPAGPGAFF.